Below are 29 T cell receptor beta chains sequenced from a single sample in a study of technical replicates of blood from several donors. Some clones are missing from TCRdb's copy, which holds only in-frame ones; the method was immunoSEQ multiplex PCR. This sample has 95,000 to 100,000 clones; nearly 96% occur once, and the top ten carry approximately 0.21%. The specimen sequenced was T cells isolated from PBMCs. The receptors originated from a human donor in good health.

The chain has TRBV19 and TRBJ2-4, with D uncertain. This CDR3 region has 17 residues. In germline, CDR1 is LNHDA, CDR2 SQIVND (reference sequence). V lost 0 bases to trimming and J lost 0 bases, with 12 bases between them. CDR3 sequence: CASSIDLTYLAKNIQYF. The CDR3 DNA sequence: TGTGCCAGTAGTATAGATCTTACTTACTTAGCCAAAAACATTCAGTACTTC.

This clone was seen only once. The chain has TRBV10-3 and TRBJ2-5; 7 bases agree with TRBD2. Germline V lookup: CDR1 ENHRY, CDR2 SYGVKD. The V segment lost 6 bases and the J segment 3 bases; nucleotides outside the gene matches: 10. The CDR3 is made up of 15 amino acids. Here the CDR3 reads CAISGVTGGEETQYF. DNA for the CDR3: TGTGCCATCAGCGGAGTTACGGGGGGAGAAGAGACCCAGTACTTC.

This chain joins TRBV19 and TRBJ1-3, with D unclear. The V and J ends lost 4 bases and 2 bases respectively, with 12 bases between them. This CDR3 is built from 15 residues. Germline assignment: CDR1 LNHDA and CDR2 SQIVND (reference sequence). In DNA form, the CDR3 reads TGTGCCAGTAGTAGCCAAACCGGAGCTGGAAACACCATATATTTT. This gives the protein CASSSQTGAGNTIYF.

Concerning this clone: At one end the junction does not follow the germline gene, possibly because of a read error. The rearrangement uses TRBV12-5 and TRBJ1-2; D uncertain. CDR1 and CDR2 from the germline V gene are LGHNT and FRNRAP. This CDR3 has 14 amino acids. The CDR3 region is CASGLGVGYYGYTF. CDR3 sequence (DNA): TGTGCTAGTGGGTTGGGAGTGGGCTACTATGGCTACACCTTC. Full variable domain (missing parts from reference TRBV12-5 and TRBJ1-2): DARVTQTPRHKVTEMGQEVTMRCQPILGHNTVFWYRQTMMQGLELLAYFRNRAPLDDSGMPKDRFSAEMPDATLATLKIQPSEPRDSAVYFCASGLGVGYYGYTFGSGTRLTVV.

V and J are TRBV4-1 and TRBJ2-2; 11 nucleotides match TRBD2. This CDR3 contains 21 residues. The V segment lost 4 bases and the J segment 3 bases; nucleotides outside the gene matches: 19. Germline V gene data show CDR1 as MGHRA and CDR2 as YSYEKL. CDR3 region: CASSPQVRLAGGYRDTGELFF. CDR3 nucleotides: TGCGCCAGCAGCCCCCAAGTCCGTCTAGCGGGGGGTTATCGGGACACCGGGGAGCTGTTTTTT.

This chain joins TRBV5-4 and TRBJ2-7, with D unclear. V was cut by 0 bases and J by 6 bases, with 13 bases left in between. The CDR3 has 14 residues. Germline CDR1 is SGHNT and CDR2 is YYREEE (reference sequence). The CDR3 region is CASSLGLNVGEQYF. CDR3 DNA: TGTGCCAGCAGCTTGGGACTGAATGTTGGCGAGCAGTACTTC.

The gene calls are TRBV2 and TRBJ1-2; TRBD1 matches 12 bases. V was clipped by 4 bases and J by 3 bases; unmatched bases: 3. CDR3 length: 15 amino acids. Germline loops: CDR1 SNHLY, CDR2 FYNNEI. The DNA for the CDR3 is TGTGCCAGCAGTGCTGGGACAGGGGGCTACTATGGCTACACCTTC. Translating it yields CASSAGTGGYYGYTF.

The chain carries TRBV6-1 and TRBJ1-2; TRBD1 matches at 12 bases. Germline V CDR1 and CDR2: MNHNS, SASEGT. Trimming took 8 bases from V and 2 from J; bases not matched to a gene: 6. CDR3 length: 15 amino acids. CDR3 nucleotides: TGTGCCAGCGGGGGACAGGGGGCAGGAAACTATGGCTACACCTTC. It codes for CASGGQGAGNYGYTF.

CDR3 coding DNA: TGTGCCAGCAGCCCTCAAGCTTTCTTT. Its protein is CASSPQAFF. The chain carries TRBV7-2 and TRBJ1-1; no definite D call. This CDR3 region has 9 residues. Trimming took off 5 bases at V and 9 bases at J, with 4 bases between the two ends. CDR1 SGHTA and CDR2 FQGNSA come from the germline V gene. The variable domain in full, completed from reference TRBV7-2 and TRBJ1-1, reads GAGVSQSPSNKVTEKGKDVELRCDPISGHTALYWYRQSLGQGLEFLIYFQGNSAPDKSGLPSDRFSAERTGGSVSTLTIQRTQQEDSAVYLCASSPQAFFGQGTRLTVV.

The chain employs TRBV11-3 and TRBJ1-1, with D possibly being TRBD1 (6 bases). V was clipped by 5 bases and J by 2 bases, with 18 bases between them. The germline V gene encodes CDR1 SGHNT and CDR2 YENEEA. The CDR3 sequence is 16 residues long. CDR3 DNA: TGTGCCAGCAGCCCCCTGGGGAGGGGGTATAACACTGAAGCTTTCTTT. Protein product: CASSPLGRGYNTEAFF.

This chain joins TRBV6-5 and TRBJ1-1, with no clear D. V was shortened by 0 bases and J by 4 bases, with 12 bases between the two germline ends. The CDR3 length is 15 residues. Looked up from germline, CDR1 is MNHEY and CDR2 is SVGAGI. Here the CDR3 DNA reads TGTGCCAGCAGTTACTCGGAGGGAGGAGGCACTGAAGCTTTCTTT. Translated, it gives CASSYSEGGGTEAFF.

CDR3 in DNA: TGTGCCAGCAGTGAAGAGGCGGGGTCCTACAATGAGCAGTTCTTC. The encoded protein is CASSEEAGSYNEQFF. This sequence joins TRBV6-1 and TRBJ2-1; weak D call: TRBD2 (6 bases). In germline, CDR1 is MNHNS, CDR2 SASEGT. V was cut by 1 base and J by 1 base, with 8 bases left in between. This CDR3 is built from 15 residues.

The chain joins TRBV6-5 to TRBJ2-7, with 11 nucleotides matching TRBD2. This CDR3 spans 15 amino acids. The germline CDR1 and CDR2 sequences are MNHEY and SVGAGI. With 8 bases clipped from V and 1 base from J, the junction kept 7 bases outside the gene matches. CDR3 sequence reads: CASWGLAGGSYEQYF. The CDR3 DNA follows: TGTGCCAGCTGGGGGCTAGCGGGGGGATCCTACGAGCAGTACTTC.

The J gene is TRBJ2-7, the V gene TRBV5-6; 7 nucleotides line up with TRBD1. CDR3 size: 14 residues. Germline CDR1 reads SGHDT; CDR2 reads YYEEEE. V was clipped by 3 bases and J by 2 bases; unmatched bases: 5. The CDR3 nucleotides read TGTGCCAGCAGCTACTTTACAGGGGCCTACGAGCAGTACTTC. As protein: CASSYFTGAYEQYF.

This chain connects TRBV6-5 to TRBJ2-3; 8 bases map to TRBD2. Losses at the gene ends were 2 bases for V and 3 bases for J; bases not matched to a gene: 4. This CDR3 is built from 15 residues. Germline values: CDR1 MNHEY, CDR2 SVGAGI. Written as DNA, the CDR3 is TGTGCCAGCAGTTACCGGGGGGGGAGAACAGATACGCAGTATTTT. This sequence encodes CASSYRGGRTDTQYF.

The J gene is TRBJ1-1, the V gene TRBV19, with D possibly matching TRBD1 (6 bases). V gave up 5 bases and J gave up 5 bases, with 15 bases separating them. This CDR3 is built from 14 residues. Germline V CDR1 and CDR2: LNHDA, SQIVND (reference sequence). The CDR3 here is CASSVRGEGTEAFF. In nucleotides, the CDR3 is TGTGCCAGTAGTGTCAGGGGCGAGGGGACTGAAGCTTTCTTT.

This rearrangement joins TRBV6-1 to TRBJ2-7; D is uncertain. CDR3 size: 14 residues. Trimming stripped 11 bases from V and 2 bases from J, with 19 bases between. The germline gives CDR1 MNHNS, CDR2 SASEGT. This CDR3 reads CAFKSTVFPYEQYF. Here the CDR3 DNA reads TGTGCCTTTAAGTCAACTGTATTCCCCTACGAGCAGTACTTC.

This clone was seen only once. The chain has TRBV9 and TRBJ2-5; D remains unclear. This CDR3 region has 12 residues. Germline-derived CDR1 and CDR2 are SGDLS and YYNGEE. Trimming stripped 0 bases from V and 5 bases from J, with 5 bases between. Here the CDR3 DNA reads TGTGCCAGCAGCGTAGCGAGCGAGACCCAGTACTTC. Its protein product is CASSVASETQYF.

Here the CDR3 reads CASSTPGHPSGNTIYF. DNA of the CDR3: TGTGCCAGCAGTACCCCGGGACACCCCTCTGGAAACACCATATATTTT. This chain links TRBV25-1 with TRBJ1-3; the D gene is possibly TRBD1 (6 bases). V lost 5 bases to trimming and J lost 0 bases, with 14 bases between them. The CDR3 runs 16 residues. Looked up from germline, CDR1 is MGHDK and CDR2 is SYGVNS.

In this sample, this clone turned up a few times. The chain is built from TRBV6-5 and TRBJ1-1, with D unclear. V lost 8 bases, J lost 4 bases, and 11 bases lay in between. CDR1 is MNHEY and CDR2 is SVGAGI in the germline V gene. This CDR3 contains 12 residues. The CDR3 DNA reads as TGTGCCAGCCTCGACGGAGTCACTGAAGCTTTCTTT. It yields the protein CASLDGVTEAFF.

The chain carries TRBV10-3 and TRBJ2-7; D unclear. Germline V CDR1 and CDR2: ENHRY, SYGVKD. The CDR3 has 13 amino acids. V lost 0 bases, J lost 1 base, and 4 bases lay in between. CDR3 DNA: TGTGCCATCAGTGAGTCCCATTCCTACGAGCAGTACTTC. Amino acids: CAISESHSYEQYF.

This sequence joins TRBV11-2 and TRBJ2-5; 10 bases line up with TRBD1. The CDR3 loop spans 14 amino acids. The ends lost 3 bases at V and 4 bases at J; junction bases unmatched: 2. Germline V lookup: CDR1 SGHAT, CDR2 FQNNGV. The CDR3 loop is CASSLGQGTETQYF. The CDR3 DNA sequence: TGTGCCAGCAGCTTGGGACAGGGGACAGAGACCCAGTACTTC. The entire variable domain, with the rest obtained from reference TRBV11-2 and TRBJ2-5, is as follows: EAGVAQSPRYKIIEKRQSVAFWCNPISGHATLYWYQQILGQGPKLLIQFQNNGVVDDSQLPKDRFSAERLKGVDSTLKIQPAKLEDSAVYLCASSLGQGTETQYFGPGTRLLVL.

V usage is TRBV7-2 and J usage is TRBJ2-7, with D possibly matching TRBD1 (5 bases). The CDR3 extends over 18 amino acids. V shed 5 bases and J shed 2 bases, with 25 bases lying between them. Per the germline V gene, CDR1 is SGHTA and CDR2 is FQGNSA. CDR3 residues: CASSDLVTMGLYTYEQYF. The CDR3 region has the DNA TGTGCCAGCAGCGACTTGGTGACCATGGGGCTATACACCTACGAGCAGTACTTC.

The V gene is TRBV5-6, the J gene TRBJ2-7; D is uncertain. Germline CDR1 reads SGHDT; CDR2 reads YYEEEE. Deletions cut 0 bases from V and 1 base from J, with 8 bases between. CDR3 size: 14 residues. In DNA form, the CDR3 reads TGTGCCAGCAGCTTGGAACGCGCATCCTACGAGCAGTACTTC. Encoded protein: CASSLERASYEQYF.

The rearrangement joins TRBV6-4 to TRBJ1-1; 10 bases match TRBD1. This CDR3 spans 18 amino acids. The trim removed 6 bases at V and 5 bases at J, leaving 18 bases unmatched. Per germline, CDR1 MRHNA and CDR2 SNTAGT. In DNA, the CDR3 is TGTGCCAGCAGAGACAGGGGGCGCAGATTCGGGGCGAGGACTGAAGCTTTCTTT. It yields the protein CASRDRGRRFGARTEAFF.

This sequence joins TRBV4-2 and TRBJ2-7, with 11 bases matching TRBD2. CDR1 is LGHNA, CDR2 YNFKEQ, per germline. The V gene end was trimmed by 4 bases and the J gene end by 5 bases; junction bases not matched to a gene: 4. CDR3 size: 14 residues. The CDR3 DNA reads TGTGCCAGCAGCCCTAGCGGGGGGTTTCACGAGCAGTACTTC. It yields the protein CASSPSGGFHEQYF.

The CDR3 sequence: CASSLARKPTGGAAGELFF. The CDR3 region has the DNA TGTGCCAGCAGCTTAGCGCGGAAACCGACAGGGGGCGCAGCCGGGGAGCTGTTTTTT. The rearrangement links TRBV7-6 to TRBJ2-2; the match to TRBD1 covers 10 bases. The V and J ends lost 0 bases and 6 bases, in that order; junction bases with no gene match: 13. The germline gives CDR1 SGHVS, CDR2 FNYEAQ. CDR3 length: 19 amino acids.

V usage is TRBV11-2 and J usage is TRBJ2-7; D is perhaps TRBD2 (5 bases). The CDR3 runs 16 residues. Germline V gene sequence: CDR1 SGHAT, CDR2 FQNNGV. V was pared by 5 bases and J by 0 bases, with 17 bases between. The DNA for the CDR3 is TGTGCCAGCAGCCACGTCGAGGGTCTTTTCTCCTACGAGCAGTACTTC. This sequence encodes CASSHVEGLFSYEQYF.

The chain recombines TRBV28 with TRBJ2-5, with 9 bases lining up with TRBD1. Germline assignment: CDR1 MDHEN and CDR2 SYDVKM. With V trimmed by 1 base and J by 5 bases, 8 bases remained unmatched. The CDR3 runs 16 residues. CDR3 in DNA: TGTGCCAGCAGTTTATTGGGACAGGGTGGCGGTGAGACCCAGTACTTC. Its protein product is CASSLLGQGGGETQYF.